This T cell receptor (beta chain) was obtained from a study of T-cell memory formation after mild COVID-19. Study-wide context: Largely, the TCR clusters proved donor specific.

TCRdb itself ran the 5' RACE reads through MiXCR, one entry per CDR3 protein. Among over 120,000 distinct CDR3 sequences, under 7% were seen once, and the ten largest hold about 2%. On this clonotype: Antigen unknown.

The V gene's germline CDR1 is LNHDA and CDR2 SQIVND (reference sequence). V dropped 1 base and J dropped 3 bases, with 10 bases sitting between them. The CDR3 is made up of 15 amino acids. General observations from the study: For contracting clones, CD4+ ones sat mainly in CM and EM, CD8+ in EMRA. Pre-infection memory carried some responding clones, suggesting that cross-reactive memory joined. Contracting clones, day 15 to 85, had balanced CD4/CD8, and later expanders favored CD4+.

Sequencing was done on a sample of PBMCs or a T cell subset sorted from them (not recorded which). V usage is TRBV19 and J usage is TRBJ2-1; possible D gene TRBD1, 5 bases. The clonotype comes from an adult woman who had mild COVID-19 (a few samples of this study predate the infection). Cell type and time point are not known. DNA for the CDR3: TGTGCCAGTAGTATAGGGGGCGGTAGCTACAATGAGCAGTTCTTC. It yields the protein CASSIGGGSYNEQFF.